These 27 T cell receptor beta chains came from one sample sequenced in a study of shared clonotypes between healthy human individuals. Assay used: immunoSEQ multiplex PCR; TCRdb lists only in-frame clones, some missing. The sample has hundreds of thousands of clones; 96% are singletons. Naivety among CD8 cells was defined by CD45RO negativity and positive CCR7 selection, thereby excluding terminally differentiated effector memory CD45RA+ cells. The sequenced sample consisted of naive CD8+ T cells sorted from blood. These receptors originate from a young man in good health.

The chain couples TRBV27 to TRBJ1-1; D is unresolved. The germline V gene encodes CDR1 MNHEY and CDR2 SMNVEV (reference sequence). The ends were cut back, 6 bases at V and 0 bases at J, with 17 bases in the middle. This CDR3 has 16 residues. Written as DNA, the CDR3 is TGTGCCAGCAGCCCCCGGTCGGCGTCAATGAACACTGAAGCTTTCTTT. It yields the protein CASSPRSASMNTEAFF.

The V gene is TRBV7-9, the J gene TRBJ2-1; 10 bases are a match to TRBD2. The V and J ends lost 5 bases and 6 bases, in that order; junction bases with no gene match: 10. The germline gives CDR1 SEHNR, CDR2 FQNEAQ (reference sequence). This CDR3 has 16 amino acids. The CDR3 DNA is TGTGCCAGCAGCCCAGTTCTAGCGGGAGTTGGCAATGAGCAGTTCTTC. It translates to CASSPVLAGVGNEQFF.

V is TRBV19 and J is TRBJ2-2; 9 nucleotides align to TRBD2. The trim removed 4 bases at V and 3 bases at J, leaving 9 bases unmatched. CDR3 size: 17 residues. CDR1 and CDR2 from the germline V gene are LNHDA and SQIVND (reference sequence). The CDR3 loop is CASSTLISGRHTGELFF. DNA of the CDR3: TGTGCCAGTAGTACGCTGATCAGCGGGAGGCACACCGGGGAGCTGTTTTTT.

This rearrangement joins TRBV2 to TRBJ2-7; 9 nucleotides align to TRBD1. Germline V gene data show CDR1 as SNHLY and CDR2 as FYNNEI. The CDR3 consists of 15 residues. V trimming: 2 bases; J trimming: 3 bases; junction bases outside the gene matches: 5. Here the CDR3 reads CASSELKTGGYEQYF. CDR3 coding DNA: TGTGCCAGCAGTGAACTAAAGACAGGGGGCTACGAGCAGTACTTC.

This clone was detected only once. In DNA, the CDR3 is TGTGCCAGCAATAAGGGAGGCAACGCACCAGATACGCAGTATTTT. Its translation: CASNKGGNAPDTQYF. The chain is built from TRBV27 and TRBJ2-3, with D possibly TRBD2 on 6 matching bases. Germline CDR1 is MNHEY and CDR2 is SMNVEV (reference sequence). The CDR3 contains 15 residues. The V and J ends lost 7 bases and 4 bases respectively, with 18 bases between them.

In its sample, this clone was seen once. The genes are TRBV5-1 and TRBJ2-1; tentatively, D is TRBD2 (5 bases). The germline V and J ends were trimmed by 0 bases and 6 bases, with 10 bases remaining between them. Per germline, CDR1 SGHRS and CDR2 YFSETQ. The CDR3 has 14 residues. The CDR3 DNA sequence: TGCGCCAGCAGCTTGGATGGGGAGATCAATGAGCAGTTCTTC. It translates to CASSLDGEINEQFF.

The chain joins TRBV5-6 to TRBJ2-7; possibly TRBD1 for D (5 bases). This CDR3 is 13 amino acids long. The germline V gene encodes CDR1 SGHDT and CDR2 YYEEEE. V gave up 2 bases and J gave up 1 base, with 7 bases separating them. CDR3 nucleotides: TGTGCCAGCAGCTTCCCAGGGTCCTACGAGCAGTACTTC. Translating it yields CASSFPGSYEQYF.

This chain links TRBV11-3 with TRBJ2-1; 15 bases map to TRBD2. CDR1 is SGHNT, CDR2 YENEEA, per germline. The CDR3 is made up of 19 amino acids. The trim removed 5 bases at V and 1 base at J, leaving 9 bases unmatched. The DNA of the CDR3 is TGTGCCAGCAGCCCGCGGACTAGCGGGAGGGCCGCGTCCTACAATGAGCAGTTCTTC. This encodes CASSPRTSGRAASYNEQFF.

The chain links TRBV29-1 to TRBJ2-1, with D maybe TRBD2 (5 bases). This CDR3 is built from 12 residues. Germline CDR1 reads SQVTM; CDR2 reads ANQGSEA. V was clipped by 5 bases and J by 9 bases, with 14 bases between them. The CDR3 DNA reads TGCAGCGTTCGGGGTCAAGGCAGTGAGCAGTTCTTC. Its protein is CSVRGQGSEQFF.

A note on this clone: This sample includes further DNA sequences coding for the same CDR3. V is TRBV29-1 and J is TRBJ1-1, with a tentative D call TRBD1 (5 bases). The CDR3 consists of 12 residues. V lost 4 bases and J 1 base, leaving 7 bases between the germline ends. CDR1 and CDR2 (germline): SQVTM, ANQGSEA. CDR3 in amino acids: CSVVGTNTEAFF. The DNA for the CDR3 is TGCAGCGTTGTTGGGACGAACACTGAAGCTTTCTTT.

The CDR3 nucleotides read TGTGCCAGCAACGGCTTAATTGCAACTAATGAAAAACTGTTTTTT. This sequence encodes CASNGLIATNEKLFF. This sequence joins TRBV16 and TRBJ1-4; no clear D. The CDR3 has 15 amino acids. CDR1 is KGHSY and CDR2 is FQNENV in the germline V gene. The V end lost 7 bases, the J end lost 0 bases, and 12 bases lay between the germline ends.

This clone has a single count. The sample has other DNA sequences that encode this CDR3 too. This sequence joins TRBV6-5 and TRBJ2-1; no clear D gene. V lost 2 bases and J lost 5, with 4 bases in between. The germline CDR1 and CDR2 sequences are MNHEY and SVGAGI. The CDR3 extends over 12 amino acids. CDR3 nucleotides: TGTGCCAGCAGTTACGGGGACAATGAGCAGTTCTTC. Translating gives CASSYGDNEQFF.

V and J are TRBV6-5 and TRBJ2-7; 7 nucleotides align to TRBD1. CDR3 length equals 15 residues. The germline V gene has CDR1 MNHEY and CDR2 SVGAGI. J gave up 3 bases and V 2 bases, and 7 bases lay outside the gene matches. CDR3: CASSYGHSGGYEQYF. DNA of the CDR3: TGTGCCAGCAGTTACGGACATTCAGGGGGCTACGAGCAGTACTTC.

The chain uses TRBV20-1 and TRBJ1-2; D unresolved. Trimming took off 3 bases at V and 6 bases at J, with 5 bases between the two ends. This CDR3 has 10 amino acids. Germline loops: CDR1 DFQATT, CDR2 SNEGSKA (reference sequence). The CDR3 bases are TGCAGTGCTAGTGGCAATGGCTACACCTTC. Protein sequence: CSASGNGYTF.

The chain has TRBV7-9 and TRBJ1-4; D not certain. V lost 5 bases to trimming and J lost 0 bases, with 13 bases between them. Germline assignment: CDR1 SEHNR and CDR2 FQNEAQ (reference sequence). The CDR3 spans 16 residues. CDR3 DNA sequence: TGTGCCAGCAGCGTTAGTACACAAGCAACTAATGAAAAACTGTTTTTT. Translating it yields CASSVSTQATNEKLFF.

The rearrangement uses TRBV4-1 and TRBJ2-2; D not resolved. The V and J ends lost 1 base and 6 bases respectively, with 9 bases between them. Germline V CDR1 and CDR2: MGHRA, YSYEKL. CDR3 length: 14 amino acids. The CDR3: CASSQGPTSGELFF. Here the CDR3 DNA reads TGCGCCAGCAGCCAAGGTCCGACATCCGGGGAGCTGTTTTTT.

The count of this clone is one. The genes are TRBV5-1 and TRBJ1-5; 7 positions agree with TRBD1. The CDR3 is 15 amino acids. V was clipped by 4 bases and J by 4 bases; unmatched bases: 8. Germline V lookup: CDR1 SGHRS, CDR2 YFSETQ. This CDR3 reads CASSPSGQSNQPQHF. The CDR3 DNA sequence: TGCGCCAGCAGCCCGTCGGGACAGAGTAATCAGCCCCAGCATTTT. The whole variable domain, remainder taken from reference TRBV5-1 and TRBJ1-5, is KAGVTQTPRYLIKTRGQQVTLSCSPISGHRSVSWYQQTPGQGLQFLFEYFSETQRNKGNFPGRFSGRQFSNSRSEMNVSTLELGDSALYLCASSPSGQSNQPQHFGDGTRLSIL.

This rearrangement joins TRBV30 to TRBJ2-5, with a possible D match to TRBD1 (6 bases). From germline, CDR1 is GTSNPN and CDR2 SVGIG (reference sequence). The CDR3 contains 14 residues. The germline V and J ends were trimmed by 4 bases and 2 bases, with 14 bases remaining between them. This CDR3 reads CAWIRPGEQETQYF. CDR3 DNA sequence: TGTGCCTGGATAAGGCCAGGGGAGCAAGAGACCCAGTACTTC. Combining the CDR3 with reference TRBV30 and TRBJ2-5 gives the whole variable domain SQTIHQWPATLVQPVGSPLSLECTVEGTSNPNLYWYRQAAGRGLQLLFYSVGIGQISSEVPQNLSASRPQDRQFILSSKKLLLSDSGFYLCAWIRPGEQETQYFGPGTRLLVL.

The V and J genes are TRBV6-5 and TRBJ1-1; weak D call: TRBD1 (5 bases). Germline CDR1 and CDR2: MNHEY and SVGAGI. The CDR3 totals 16 residues. Trimming took off 0 bases at V and 0 bases at J, with 11 bases between the two ends. CDR3 amino acids: CASSYSSTGLNTEAFF. CDR3 bases: TGTGCCAGCAGTTACTCGAGTACAGGCTTGAACACTGAAGCTTTCTTT.

CDR3 bases: TGCGCCAGCAGCTCCCGGGGCTTATCCTACGAGCAGTACTTC. Translated: CASSSRGLSYEQYF. V and J are TRBV5-1 and TRBJ2-7; possibly TRBD1 or TRBD2 for D (5 bases each). The V gene's germline CDR1 is SGHRS and CDR2 YFSETQ. V gave up 3 bases and J gave up 1 base, with 11 bases separating them. This CDR3 comprises 14 residues. Full variable domain (missing parts from reference TRBV5-1 and TRBJ2-7): KAGVTQTPRYLIKTRGQQVTLSCSPISGHRSVSWYQQTPGQGLQFLFEYFSETQRNKGNFPGRFSGRQFSNSRSEMNVSTLELGDSALYLCASSSRGLSYEQYFGPGTRLTVT.

The rearrangement links TRBV27 to TRBJ2-7; TRBD1 aligns across 12 bases. Trimming removed 3 bases from V and 7 bases from J; junction bases left unmatched: 7. This CDR3 comprises 15 residues. CDR1 is MNHEY and CDR2 is SMNVEV in the germline V gene (reference sequence). This chain's CDR3 is CASSLGTGGLGEQYF. CDR3 bases: TGTGCCAGCAGTTTGGGGACAGGGGGCCTTGGGGAGCAGTACTTC.

The V gene is TRBV6-1, the J gene TRBJ2-5; perhaps D is TRBD1 or TRBD2 (5 bases each). The germline V gene has CDR1 MNHNS and CDR2 SASEGT. The CDR3 is made up of 15 amino acids. V dropped 1 base and J dropped 3 bases, with 12 bases sitting between them. The CDR3 sequence: CASSEDWGIKETQYF. The CDR3 nucleotides read TGTGCCAGCAGTGAAGACTGGGGGATCAAAGAGACCCAGTACTTC.

The CDR3 bases are TGTGCCAGTAGTATAAGCGACGGTCCTAATGAAAAACTGTTTTTT. Its translation: CASSISDGPNEKLFF. The rearrangement joins TRBV19 to TRBJ1-4; D not certain. Germline V gene data show CDR1 as LNHDA and CDR2 as SQIVND (reference sequence). The CDR3 has 15 residues. V lost 2 bases to trimming and J lost 3 bases, with 10 bases between them.

The chain uses TRBV9 and TRBJ2-1; no firm D call. This CDR3 is built from 17 residues. CDR1 is SGDLS, CDR2 YYNGEE, per germline. Trimming took off 3 bases at V and 6 bases at J, with 22 bases between the two ends. This chain's CDR3 is CASSANDRMASLNEQFF. CDR3 bases: TGTGCCAGCAGCGCCAACGACCGAATGGCCTCCCTCAATGAGCAGTTCTTC.

The CDR3 is CASTLIPTSGQTYGYTF. The CDR3 bases are TGCGCCAGCACCCTTATACCGACATCAGGGCAAACCTATGGCTACACCTTC. The V call is TRBV5-1, the J call TRBJ1-2; tentatively, D is TRBD1 (5 bases). The CDR3 is 17 residues long. The V gene lost 6 bases and the J gene lost 4 bases, with 25 bases spanning the gap. Germline loops: CDR1 SGHRS, CDR2 YFSETQ.

On this clone: The sample holds other DNA sequences that translate to the same CDR3. The chain is built from TRBV7-9 and TRBJ2-7; D not resolved. Germline V gives CDR1 SEHNR, CDR2 FQNEAQ (reference sequence). The CDR3 is 10 amino acids. Between the trimmed V and J ends, which lost 5 bases and 4 bases, there was a span of 3 bases. The CDR3 nucleotides are TGTGCCAGCAGCGGGTACGAGCAGTACTTC. This encodes CASSGYEQYF.

With respect to this clone: One end of the junction fails to match germline, which may point to a read error. The rearrangement links TRBV12-5 to TRBJ1-2; 8 nucleotides align to TRBD1. This CDR3 has 12 residues. Germline CDR1 LGHNT, CDR2 FRNRAP. This CDR3 reads CASGLAAEDRAF. The CDR3 DNA follows: TGTGCTAGTGGTTTGGCCGCCGAGGACAGGGCCTTC.